One sample yielded the 2 T cell receptor beta chains listed below, sequenced in a study of T-cell reconstitution after alpha-beta-depleted transplantation in children. Preparing the TCRbeta library involved the use of unique molecular identifiers. In TCRdb, the PCR reads were re-called with MiXCR into one record per CDR3 protein. The sample consists of around 500,000 distinct CDR3 sequences, about 21% of them appearing once. Specimen: PBMCs, mostly from graft donor cells, collected 360 days after TCRalphabeta/CD19-depleted stem cell transplant. These receptors all stem from a boy in the first two years of life who had a stem cell transplant for acute myeloid leukemia, so the T cells may come from the graft donor.

This clonotype was detected ten times or more. The chain links TRBV18 to TRBJ1-6; the D is unclear. The CDR3 extends over 15 amino acids. CDR1 and CDR2 from the germline V gene are KGHSH and LQKENI. Trimming pared 4 bases from V and 7 bases from J, leaving 14 bases between. The CDR3 sequence: CASSLAWTENSPLHF. In DNA form, the CDR3 reads TGTGCCAGCTCACTGGCGTGGACTGAAAATTCACCCCTCCACTTT.

The chain employs TRBV10-3 and TRBJ1-3; D is undetermined. V shed 5 bases and J shed 4 bases, with 12 bases lying between them. This CDR3 has 14 residues. Germline assignment: CDR1 ENHRY and CDR2 SYGVKD. This CDR3 is CAISPRTDGNTIYF. In DNA, the CDR3 is TGTGCCATCAGTCCCCGGACCGACGGAAACACCATATATTTT.